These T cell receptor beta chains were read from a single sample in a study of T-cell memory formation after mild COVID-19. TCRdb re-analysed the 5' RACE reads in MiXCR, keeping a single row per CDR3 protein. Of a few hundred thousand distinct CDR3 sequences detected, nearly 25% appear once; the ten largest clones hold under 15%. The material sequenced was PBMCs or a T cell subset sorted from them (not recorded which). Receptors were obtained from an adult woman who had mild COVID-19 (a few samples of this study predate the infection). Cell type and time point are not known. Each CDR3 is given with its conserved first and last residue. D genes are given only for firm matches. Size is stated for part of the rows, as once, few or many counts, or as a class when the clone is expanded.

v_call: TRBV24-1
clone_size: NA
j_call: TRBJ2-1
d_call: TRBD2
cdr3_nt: TGTGCCACCAGTGAAGAGGGACTAGCGGGAGGGCCAAAGAAGGTAGGAAATGAGCAGTTCTTC
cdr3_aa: CATSEEGLAGGPKKVGNEQFF

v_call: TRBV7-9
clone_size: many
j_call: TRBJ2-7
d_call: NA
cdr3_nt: TGTGCCAGCAGTTTTGGGGGGGAGCAGTACTTC
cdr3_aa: CASSFGGEQYF

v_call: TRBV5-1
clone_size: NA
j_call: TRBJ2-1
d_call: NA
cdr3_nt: TGCGCCAGCAGCCCCAAGAGTGATGAGCAGTTCTTC
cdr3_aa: CASSPKSDEQFF

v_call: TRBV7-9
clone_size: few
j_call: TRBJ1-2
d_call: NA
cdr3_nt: TGTGCCAGCAGCTTAGGGGAACAGGGCCTCTTCGGCTACACCTTC
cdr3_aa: CASSLGEQGLFGYTF

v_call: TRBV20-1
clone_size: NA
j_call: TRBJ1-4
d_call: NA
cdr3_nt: TGCAGTGCCCCGTTCAATGAAAAACTGTTTTTT
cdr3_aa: CSAPFNEKLFF

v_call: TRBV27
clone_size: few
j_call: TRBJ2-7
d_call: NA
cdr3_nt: TGTGCCAGCAGTCTCCGGGACCCCGGGTCTGAGCAGTACTTC
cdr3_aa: CASSLRDPGSEQYF

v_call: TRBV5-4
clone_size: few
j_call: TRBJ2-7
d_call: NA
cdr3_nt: TGTGCCAGCAGCTTAGGGATGAGCTCCTACGAGCAGTACTTC
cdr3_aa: CASSLGMSSYEQYF

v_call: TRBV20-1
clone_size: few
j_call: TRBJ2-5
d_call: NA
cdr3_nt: TGCAGTGCCCCATGGGCCAGGGGCCAGTGGCAAGAGACCCAGTACTTC
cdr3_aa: CSAPWARGQWQETQYF

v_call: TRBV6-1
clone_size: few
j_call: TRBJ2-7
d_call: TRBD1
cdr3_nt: TGTGCCAGCAGTGAAGCGTGGACAGGGGTTTACTACGAGCAGTACTTC
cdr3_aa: CASSEAWTGVYYEQYF

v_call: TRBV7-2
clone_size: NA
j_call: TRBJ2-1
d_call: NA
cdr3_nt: TGTGCCAGCAGCCCCTGGCTCTACGATGAGCAGTTCTTC
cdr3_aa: CASSPWLYDEQFF

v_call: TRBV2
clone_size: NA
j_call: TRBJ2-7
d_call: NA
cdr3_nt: TGTGCCAGCAGTGGGGAAAGGGCAGGGGCGAGCGAGCAGTACTTC
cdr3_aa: CASSGERAGASEQYF

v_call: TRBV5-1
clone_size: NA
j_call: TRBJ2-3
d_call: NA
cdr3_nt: TGCGCCAGCAGCTTGGATCTTGGTAGGATAGTGGTGAATACGCAGTATTTT
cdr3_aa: CASSLDLGRIVVNTQYF

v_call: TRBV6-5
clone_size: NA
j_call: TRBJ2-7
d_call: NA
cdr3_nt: TGTGCCAGCAATCCTGATAGTTTCAGCTCCTACGAGCAGTACTTC
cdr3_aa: CASNPDSFSSYEQYF

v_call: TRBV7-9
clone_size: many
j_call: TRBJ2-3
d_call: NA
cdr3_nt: TGTGCCAGCAGCTTGGCCAGGGGCACAGATACGCAGTATTTT
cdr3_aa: CASSLARGTDTQYF

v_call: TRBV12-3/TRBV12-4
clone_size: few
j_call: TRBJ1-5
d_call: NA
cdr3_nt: TGTGCCAGCAGTTTAACGAGCAATCAGCCCCAGCATTTT
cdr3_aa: CASSLTSNQPQHF

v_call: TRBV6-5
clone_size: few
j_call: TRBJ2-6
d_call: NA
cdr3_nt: TGTGCCACCGCCCGGTCTGGGGCCAACGTCCTGACTTTC
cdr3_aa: CATARSGANVLTF